This TCR beta chain was recorded in a study of regulatory T cells in long-lasting Graves disease. General observations from the study: Limited sample numbers may have lowered accuracy. TCR diversity was lower in persistent Graves' patients than in newly diagnosed ones. Persistent disease preferred TRBV28, TRBJ1-2 and TRBJ2-5.

This clonotype was seen many times. No antigen is known for it. Trimming removed 2 bases from V and 2 bases from J, with 2 bases in between. The length of the CDR3 is 12 residues. Germline V gene lookup returns CDR1 MNHEY and CDR2 SVGEGT. Specified time point: newly diagnosed GD, antithyroid drugs for less than 3 months. From PBMCs, RNA was extracted and then used to make the TCR library. The authors drew around 9 milliliters of peripheral blood into EDTA tubes. Investigators prepared the TCR beta libraries by applying iRepertoire HTBI primers and Arm-PCR of CDR3 regions. Via MiXCR, TCRdb re-called the multiplex PCR reads, giving one row per CDR3 protein. The table records 200,000 to 250,000 distinct CDR3 sequences, 20% to 25% of them present only once.

The chain has TRBV6-2 or TRBV6-3 and TRBJ2-3; no firm D call. The specimen was peripheral blood mononuclear cells (PBMCs), collected at new diagnosis, from a patient treated with antithyroid drugs. The sequence was obtained from a female donor with Graves disease. The CDR3 region is CASSYLTDTQYF. The CDR3 nucleotides are TGTGCCAGCAGTTACCTCACAGATACGCAGTATTTT.